The 29 T cell receptor beta chains below were found in one sample sequenced in a study of beta chain features in type 1 diabetes. TCRB transcripts that were expressed got sequenced, as all of the isolated RNA had been reverse transcribed. The protocol was immunoSEQ multiplex PCR, while the TCRdb copy is restricted to in-frame clones and leaves out a portion. Among roughly 250,000 clones listed, approximately 70% were seen once. Sequenced sample: naive CD4+ T cells from blood. These receptors all come from a man under 40 in good health.

This chain connects TRBV5-6 to TRBJ2-1; TRBD2 matches 7 bases. The germline CDR1 and CDR2 sequences are SGHDT and YYEEEE. The V gene end was trimmed by 4 bases and the J gene end by 3 bases; junction bases not matched to a gene: 10. CDR3 length: 16 residues. Written as DNA, the CDR3 is TGTGCCAGCAGCCTAAGGCGGCTAGCGGTCTACAATGAGCAGTTCTTC. It codes for CASSLRRLAVYNEQFF.

The chain couples TRBV30 to TRBJ1-2; D not certain. The CDR3 runs 12 residues. V lost 3 bases to trimming and J lost 0 bases, with 5 bases between them. The germline V gene encodes CDR1 GTSNPN and CDR2 SVGIG (reference sequence). The CDR3 nucleotides read TGTGCCTGGAGCGGGGCTAACTATGGCTACACCTTC. It translates to CAWSGANYGYTF.

This clone was seen only a few times. The V gene is TRBV7-2, the J gene TRBJ2-2; D possibly corresponds to TRBD1 (6 bases). Germline values: CDR1 SGHTA, CDR2 FQGNSA. The CDR3 extends over 13 amino acids. Trimming cost V 2 bases and J 5 bases, with 6 bases left between them. The CDR3 coding sequence is TGTGCCAGCAGCTTACAGGGGACCGGGGAGCTGTTTTTT. It encodes CASSLQGTGELFF. The full variable domain, rest sourced from reference TRBV7-2 and TRBJ2-2, is GAGVSQSPSNKVTEKGKDVELRCDPISGHTALYWYRQSLGQGLEFLIYFQGNSAPDKSGLPSDRFSAERTGGSVSTLTIQRTQQEDSAVYLCASSLQGTGELFFGEGSRLTVL.

The chain is built from TRBV30 and TRBJ1-6; D possibly corresponds to TRBD1 (6 bases). The germline V gene encodes CDR1 GTSNPN and CDR2 SVGIG (reference sequence). The CDR3 totals 16 residues. With 4 bases removed from V and 7 bases from J, the gap between germline ends came to 20 bases. CDR3 sequence (DNA): TGTGCCTGGACGACGGGGGCAGGGGCTGGGAATTCACCCCTCCACTTT. Translating gives CAWTTGAGAGNSPLHF.

V and J are TRBV29-1 and TRBJ2-3, with 9 bases fitting TRBD2. This CDR3 has 13 amino acids. V shed 4 bases and J 5 bases; nucleotides not matched to a gene: 4. Germline CDR1 is SQVTM and CDR2 is ANQGSEA. Here the CDR3 DNA reads TGCAGCGTTGTTGCGGGGGGGCTAGATACGCAGTATTTT. Residues: CSVVAGGLDTQYF.

This clone was counted a single time. J is TRBJ1-2 and V is TRBV4-1; weak D call: TRBD1 (6 bases). Germline CDR1 is MGHRA and CDR2 is YSYEKL. CDR3 size: 16 residues. Between the trimmed V and J ends, which lost 3 bases and 0 bases, there was a span of 14 bases. CDR3 sequence: CASSQLAGEANYGYTF. For the CDR3, the DNA is TGCGCCAGCAGCCAGTTGGCAGGGGAAGCTAACTATGGCTACACCTTC.

Regarding this clone: Other DNA sequences of this sample code for an identical CDR3. V gene TRBV25-1 combines with J gene TRBJ2-5, with no clear D. Germline values: CDR1 MGHDK, CDR2 SYGVNS. The length of the CDR3 is 11 residues. The V end was cut by 4 bases, the J end by 4 bases, with 4 bases between. The CDR3 protein is CASSVGETQYF. In DNA form, the CDR3 reads TGTGCCAGCAGTGTGGGAGAGACCCAGTACTTC.

The J gene is TRBJ2-7, the V gene TRBV7-9; weak D call: TRBD1 (6 bases). Trimming left V 5 bases short and J 6 bases short, with 11 bases between. Looked up from germline, CDR1 is SEHNR and CDR2 is FQNEAQ (reference sequence). This CDR3 has 12 residues. CDR3 protein: CASSAQGFEQYF. The CDR3 DNA sequence: TGTGCCAGCAGCGCACAGGGTTTCGAGCAGTACTTC.

The rearrangement joins TRBV30 to TRBJ2-1; 7 positions match TRBD2. The CDR3 length is 14 residues. V dropped 2 bases and J dropped 6; count of bases not matched to a gene: 7. Per germline, CDR1 GTSNPN and CDR2 SVGIG (reference sequence). CDR3 DNA: TGTGCCTGGAGTAGCCCTCCTAGCGGCAATGAGCAGTTCTTC. As protein: CAWSSPPSGNEQFF.

The table lists this clone with a count of one. The chain employs TRBV29-1 and TRBJ2-5; either TRBD1 or TRBD2 may supply D (6 bases each). V was clipped by 3 bases and J by 5 bases, with 10 bases between them. The CDR3 is 12 amino acids. From germline, CDR1 is SQVTM and CDR2 ANQGSEA. CDR3 sequence: CSVEGGWETQYF. Written as DNA, the CDR3 is TGCAGCGTTGAGGGGGGCTGGGAGACCCAGTACTTC.

This chain joins TRBV29-1 and TRBJ2-1; 11 bases are shared with TRBD1. The V gene's germline CDR1 is SQVTM and CDR2 ANQGSEA. Losses at the gene ends were 3 bases for V and 7 bases for J; bases not matched to a gene: 14. The CDR3 has 17 residues. CDR3 sequence reads: CSVEAPLGQGVGNEQFF. CDR3 DNA: TGCAGCGTTGAGGCCCCCTTGGGACAGGGGGTTGGGAATGAGCAGTTCTTC.

This clone was counted only a few times. The identical CDR3 is also encoded by other nucleotide sequences in the sample. The genes are TRBV7-2 and TRBJ2-7; 10 bases map to TRBD2. The CDR3 has 14 residues. The V and J ends lost 6 bases and 0 bases, in that order; junction bases with no gene match: 2. The germline V gene has CDR1 SGHTA and CDR2 FQGNSA. Written as DNA, the CDR3 is TGTGCCAGCAGACTAGCGGGGTCCTCCTACGAGCAGTACTTC. Its translation: CASRLAGSSYEQYF.

This chain joins TRBV2 and TRBJ1-5; D not certain. The CDR3 totals 13 residues. Trimming left V 4 bases short and J 5 bases short, with 9 bases between. Germline V gene data show CDR1 as SNHLY and CDR2 as FYNNEI. The CDR3 loop reads CASSVNAYQPQHF. Here the CDR3 DNA reads TGTGCCAGCAGTGTGAATGCATATCAGCCCCAGCATTTT.

This sequence joins TRBV5-1 and TRBJ2-7; D might be TRBD2 (6 bases). Looked up from germline, CDR1 is SGHRS and CDR2 is YFSETQ. CDR3 length: 12 amino acids. V lost 3 bases and J 3 bases, leaving 7 bases between the germline ends. The CDR3 DNA reads as TGCGCCAGCAGCTCGGAGGGCTACGAGCAGTACTTC. Its translation is CASSSEGYEQYF.

This clone has just a few counts. The chain joins TRBV2 to TRBJ2-3; D could derive from TRBD1 or TRBD2 (5 bases each). CDR1 and CDR2 (germline): SNHLY, FYNNEI. The CDR3 extends over 15 amino acids. Trimming stripped 5 bases from V and 3 bases from J, with 15 bases between. Here the CDR3 DNA reads TGTGCCAGCAGTAGAGGGACGATTCGAACAGATACGCAGTATTTT. It codes for CASSRGTIRTDTQYF.

This clone was seen just once. The J gene is TRBJ2-1, the V gene TRBV29-1, with a possible D match to TRBD2 (6 bases). Germline V gene sequence: CDR1 SQVTM, CDR2 ANQGSEA. The CDR3 loop spans 14 amino acids. Trimming took off 8 bases at V and 13 bases at J, with 27 bases between the two ends. CDR3: CSSAPRLTAGIQFF. The CDR3 nucleotides are TGCAGCTCCGCCCCCCGCCTCACAGCGGGCATACAGTTCTTC.

The rearrangement joins TRBV2 to TRBJ2-5; D may be TRBD1 (7 bases). Deletions cut 2 bases from V and 7 bases from J, with 11 bases between. Germline V gene data show CDR1 as SNHLY and CDR2 as FYNNEI. The CDR3 length is 13 residues. In DNA, the CDR3 is TGTGCCAGCAGTGAACGACAGGGAGGGACCCAGTACTTC. Amino acid sequence: CASSERQGGTQYF.

Regarding this clone: At the DNA level, this CDR3 is encoded by other sequences in the same sample as well. The chain uses TRBV7-2 and TRBJ2-3, with TRBD2 matching over 7 bases. CDR3 size: 16 residues. V dropped 1 base and J dropped 0; count of bases not matched to a gene: 4. Germline values: CDR1 SGHTA, CDR2 FQGNSA. CDR3 protein: CASSLGASGSTDTQYF. The CDR3 nucleotides read TGTGCCAGCAGCTTAGGAGCTAGCGGTAGCACAGATACGCAGTATTTT.

The chain uses TRBV30 and TRBJ2-7, with unresolved D. The CDR3 covers 12 residues. Per germline, CDR1 GTSNPN and CDR2 SVGIG (reference sequence). V lost 2 bases and J lost 3, with 8 bases in between. CDR3 sequence: CAWSPDLYEQYF. CDR3 bases: TGTGCCTGGAGTCCGGACCTCTACGAGCAGTACTTC. The whole variable domain, filled in from reference TRBV30 and TRBJ2-7, reads SQTIHQWPATLVQPVGSPLSLECTVEGTSNPNLYWYRQAAGRGLQLLFYSVGIGQISSEVPQNLSASRPQDRQFILSSKKLLLSDSGFYLCAWSPDLYEQYFGPGTRLTVT.

This sequence joins TRBV6-5 and TRBJ2-5; D assignment may be TRBD1 or TRBD2 (5 bases each). V was clipped by 6 bases and J by 1 base, with 15 bases between them. The CDR3 covers 15 residues. Germline values: CDR1 MNHEY, CDR2 SVGAGI. This chain's CDR3 is CASRRLGPAQETQYF. The CDR3 DNA sequence: TGTGCCAGCAGGAGGCTGGGACCCGCCCAAGAGACCCAGTACTTC.

This clone turned up a few times. The chain combines TRBV29-1 with TRBJ1-5; 7 bases are shared with TRBD1. V shed 4 bases and J 4 bases; nucleotides not matched to a gene: 4. CDR1 and CDR2 from the germline V gene are SQVTM and ANQGSEA. The CDR3 length is 13 residues. CDR3 in amino acids: CSVVGQANQPQHF. DNA for the CDR3: TGCAGCGTTGTAGGACAGGCAAATCAGCCCCAGCATTTT.

The chain carries TRBV29-1 and TRBJ2-3; D not certain. Trimming removed 7 bases at V and 0 bases at J, with 8 bases between. Per germline, CDR1 SQVTM and CDR2 ANQGSEA. This CDR3 has 12 amino acids. This CDR3 is CSATPSTDTQYF. The CDR3, as DNA: TGCAGCGCCACGCCCAGCACAGATACGCAGTATTTT.

This clone was observed a handful of times. The J gene is TRBJ2-5, the V gene TRBV30, with a possible D match to TRBD2 (7 bases). Germline V gives CDR1 GTSNPN, CDR2 SVGIG (reference sequence). The CDR3 consists of 13 residues. V was trimmed by 0 bases and J by 5 bases, leaving 10 bases between them. The CDR3 bases are TGTGCCTGGAGTGTACGGGGGGCCGAGACCCAGTACTTC. Amino acids: CAWSVRGAETQYF.

This clone has just a few counts. The CDR3 DNA follows: TGCAGCCTTTCTCGGGACAGTGGAACCCCCGATCGGGCCAACGTCCTGACTTTC. The encoded protein is CSLSRDSGTPDRANVLTF. The chain couples TRBV29-1 to TRBJ2-6; 7 bases are a match to TRBD1. In germline, CDR1 is SQVTM, CDR2 ANQGSEA. The CDR3 totals 18 residues. V dropped 8 bases and J dropped 5; count of bases not matched to a gene: 21.

This clone was picked up a small number of times. DNA of the CDR3: TGTGCCTGGAGTCAGACAGTCGATGCTTTCTTT. Translation gives CAWSQTVDAFF. The V call is TRBV30, the J call TRBJ1-1; D is perhaps TRBD1 (5 bases). The germline V gene encodes CDR1 GTSNPN and CDR2 SVGIG (reference sequence). The CDR3 extends over 11 amino acids. V lost 2 bases and J lost 11, with 12 bases in between. Full variable domain (outside the CDR3, taken from reference TRBV30 and TRBJ1-1): SQTIHQWPATLVQPVGSPLSLECTVEGTSNPNLYWYRQAAGRGLQLLFYSVGIGQISSEVPQNLSASRPQDRQFILSSKKLLLSDSGFYLCAWSQTVDAFFGQGTRLTVV.

The chain uses TRBV15 and TRBJ2-6; tentative D call: TRBD2 (5 bases). V lost 1 base to trimming and J lost 4 bases, with 8 bases between them. The CDR3 has 15 amino acids. The germline V gene has CDR1 LNHNV and CDR2 YYDKDF (reference sequence). CDR3 loop: CATSRADYGANVLTF. CDR3 nucleotide sequence: TGTGCCACCAGCAGAGCAGACTACGGGGCCAACGTCCTGACTTTC.

The chain has TRBV30 and TRBJ2-1; TRBD2 is a possible D gene (5 bases). Trimming left V 3 bases short and J 7 bases short, with 16 bases between. Germline lookup yields CDR1 GTSNPN and CDR2 SVGIG (reference sequence). The CDR3 consists of 14 residues. This CDR3 reads CAWSRLNTMNEQFF. The CDR3 nucleotides read TGTGCCTGGAGCAGACTAAACACTATGAATGAGCAGTTCTTC.

In the case of this clone: Other DNA sequences from this sample encode an identical CDR3 as well. The genes are TRBV7-2 and TRBJ2-7; tentative D call: TRBD1 (5 bases). Germline V gives CDR1 SGHTA, CDR2 FQGNSA. The CDR3 consists of 13 residues. The V and J ends lost 5 bases and 3 bases respectively, with 11 bases between them. In DNA form, the CDR3 reads TGTGCCAGCAGCGACAGAGGAAACTACGAGCAGTACTTC. Translated: CASSDRGNYEQYF.

The rearrangement links TRBV27 to TRBJ1-2; D ambiguous. This CDR3 has 14 amino acids. The germline V gene has CDR1 MNHEY and CDR2 SMNVEV (reference sequence). Trimming shortened V by 3 bases and J by 5 bases, and 13 bases separated the two germline ends. CDR3 DNA sequence: TGTGCCAGCAGTTTGGAGGGTGGGGTTTATGGCTACACCTTC. Protein product: CASSLEGGVYGYTF.